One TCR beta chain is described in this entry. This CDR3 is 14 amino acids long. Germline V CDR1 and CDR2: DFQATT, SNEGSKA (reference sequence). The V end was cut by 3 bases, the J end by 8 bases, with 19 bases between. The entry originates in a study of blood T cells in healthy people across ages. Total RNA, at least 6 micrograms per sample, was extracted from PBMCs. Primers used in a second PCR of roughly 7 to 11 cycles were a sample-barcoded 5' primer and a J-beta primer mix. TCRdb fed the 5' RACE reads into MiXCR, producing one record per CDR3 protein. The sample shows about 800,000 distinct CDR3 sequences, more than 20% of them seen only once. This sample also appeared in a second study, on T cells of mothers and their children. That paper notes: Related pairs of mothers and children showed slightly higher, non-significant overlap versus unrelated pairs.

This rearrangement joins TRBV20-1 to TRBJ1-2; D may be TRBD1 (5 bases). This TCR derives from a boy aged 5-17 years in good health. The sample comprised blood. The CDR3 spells CSARPPGAPRGYTF. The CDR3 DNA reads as TGCAGTGCTAGGCCCCCCGGGGCCCCGCGGGGCTACACCTTC.